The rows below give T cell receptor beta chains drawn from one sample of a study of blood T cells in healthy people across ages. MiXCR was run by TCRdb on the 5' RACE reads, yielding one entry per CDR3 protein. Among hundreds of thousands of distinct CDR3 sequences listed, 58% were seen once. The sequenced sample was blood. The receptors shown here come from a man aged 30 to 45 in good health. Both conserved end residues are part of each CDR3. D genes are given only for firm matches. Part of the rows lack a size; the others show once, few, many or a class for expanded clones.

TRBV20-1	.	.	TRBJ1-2	TGCAGTGCTAGTGAAGTAGGGGGTCCTTATGGCTACACCTTC	CSASEVGGPYGYTF
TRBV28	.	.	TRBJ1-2	TGTGCCGGAGGGAGGGGTCCCCGGAGCTATGGCTACACCTTC	CAGGRGPRSYGYTF
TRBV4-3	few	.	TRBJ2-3	TGCGCCAGCAGCCAAGATCGGAGCCCAGGGGAGGAAGATACGCAGTATTTT	CASSQDRSPGEEDTQYF
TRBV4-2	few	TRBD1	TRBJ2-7	TGTGCCAGCAGCCAAGCCCAATGGTCCGGGACAGGCTCCTACGAGCAGTACTTC	CASSQAQWSGTGSYEQYF
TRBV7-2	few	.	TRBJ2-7	TGTGCCAGCAGCACACAGGGTTCCACCGAGCAGTACTTC	CASSTQGSTEQYF
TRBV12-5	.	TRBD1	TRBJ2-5	TGTGCTAGTGGCCCTAGAGACAGGGCCGGGGAGACCCAGTACTTC	CASGPRDRAGETQYF
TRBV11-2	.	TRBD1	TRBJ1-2	TGTGCCAGCAGCCAACAGGGGTTTGGCTACACCTTC	CASSQQGFGYTF
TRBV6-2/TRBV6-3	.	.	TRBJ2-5	TGTGCCAGCACGGAGAGGGATGAGACCCAGTACTTC	CASTERDETQYF
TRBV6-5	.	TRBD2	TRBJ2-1	TGTGCCAGCAGGCGGGGGGCCTACAATGAGCAGTTCTTC	CASRRGAYNEQFF
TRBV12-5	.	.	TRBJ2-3	TGTGCTAGAGGAGGGGTACCCACAGATACGCAGTATTTT	CARGGVPTDTQYF
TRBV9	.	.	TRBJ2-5	TGTGCCAGCAGTGCTAGCGCGTATACCCTAGAGACCCAGTACTTC	CASSASAYTLETQYF
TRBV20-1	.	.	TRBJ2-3	TGCAGTGCTAGAGGCCTGACAGCTAACACAGATACGCAGTATTTT	CSARGLTANTDTQYF
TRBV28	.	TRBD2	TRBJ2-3	TGTGCCAGCAGTCCCCTTGGGACTAGCGGCACAGATACGCAGTATTTT	CASSPLGTSGTDTQYF
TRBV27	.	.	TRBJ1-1	TGTGCCAGCAGGAACAGGGAAAGGGGAGAAGCTTTCTTT	CASRNRERGEAFF
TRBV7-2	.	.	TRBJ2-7	TGTGCCAGCAGCGCTCGGACAGTGGGGCGTGAGGTCTACGAGCAGTACTTC	CASSARTVGREVYEQYF
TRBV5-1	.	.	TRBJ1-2	TGCGCCAGCAGCTTGGGTGGGGGCCATGGCTACACCTTC	CASSLGGGHGYTF
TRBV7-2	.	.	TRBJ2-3	TGTGCCAGCAGCCCACGGGGTTACCGCACAGATACGCAGTATTTT	CASSPRGYRTDTQYF
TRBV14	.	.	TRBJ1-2	TGTGCCAGCAGCCACTCGGTGAACTATGGCTACACCTTC	CASSHSVNYGYTF
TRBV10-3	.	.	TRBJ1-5	TGTGCCATCAGTGATAACAGGGTGCGGCCCCAGCATTTT	CAISDNRVRPQHF
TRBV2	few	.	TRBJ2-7	TGTGCCAGCACCCCCTCGGCGATCGAGCAGTACTTC	CASTPSAIEQYF
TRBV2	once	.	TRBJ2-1	TGTGCCAGCAGCCCCACCCTGGGGACCGCCGGACAGTTCTTC	CASSPTLGTAGQFF
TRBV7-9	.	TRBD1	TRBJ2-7	TGTGCCAGCAGCTCAGGGGGCGCTTCCAACGAGCAGTACTTC	CASSSGGASNEQYF
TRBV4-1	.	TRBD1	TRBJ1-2	TGCGCCAGCAGCGGGACAGGGCTAAATGGCTACACCTTC	CASSGTGLNGYTF
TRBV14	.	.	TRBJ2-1	TGTGCCAGCCCAGGTACGAGGCCTTCCTACAATGAGCAGTTCTTC	CASPGTRPSYNEQFF
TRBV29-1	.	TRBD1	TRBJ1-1	TGCAGCGCGAGGACAGGGAGTGGCACTGAAGCTTTCTTT	CSARTGSGTEAFF
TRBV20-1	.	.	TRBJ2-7	TGCAGTGCTAGGGCGACCGGGGCCCCTGGCGAGCAGTACTTC	CSARATGAPGEQYF
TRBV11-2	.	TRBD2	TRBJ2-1	TGTGCCAGCAGCTTAATGTCTTTGCGGGAGTCGAGCAATGAGCAGTTCTTC	CASSLMSLRESSNEQFF
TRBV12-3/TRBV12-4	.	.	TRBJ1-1	TGTGCCAGCACCTACAGGGCTGAAGCTTTCTTT	CASTYRAEAFF
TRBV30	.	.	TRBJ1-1	TGTGCCTGGAGGAAGTCCCCCAACACTGAAGCTTTCTTT	CAWRKSPNTEAFF
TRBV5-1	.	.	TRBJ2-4	TGCGCCAGCAGCGTGGAGCAACCGGGCATTCAGTACTTC	CASSVEQPGIQYF
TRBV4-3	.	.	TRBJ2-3	TGCGCCAGCAGCATCAGGGGACACAACACAGATACGCAGTATTTT	CASSIRGHNTDTQYF
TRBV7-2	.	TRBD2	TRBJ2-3	TGTACCAGCAGCTACCGCGGGGGGACGGCAGATACGCAGTATTTT	CTSSYRGGTADTQYF
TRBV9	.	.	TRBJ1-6	TGTGCCAGCAGCGAGGCTTATAATTCACCCCTCCACTTT	CASSEAYNSPLHF
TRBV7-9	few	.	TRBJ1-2	TGTGCCAGCAGCCCCCCCCATATAAATGGCTACACCTTC	CASSPPHINGYTF
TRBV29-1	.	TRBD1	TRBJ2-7	TGCAGCGGAACCGGGACAGGGAACGAGCAGTACTTC	CSGTGTGNEQYF
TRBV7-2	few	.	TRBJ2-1	TGTGCCAGCAGCTTAGGCAGCGTGCAGCTGCAGTTCTTC	CASSLGSVQLQFF
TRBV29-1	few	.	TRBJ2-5	TGCAGCGTGCAACTAGCAGGCGGGACCCAGTACTTC	CSVQLAGGTQYF
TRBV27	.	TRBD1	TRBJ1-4	TGTGCCAGCAGTTTAGCCGGGACAGTGGCGGGTGAAAAACTGTTTTTT	CASSLAGTVAGEKLFF
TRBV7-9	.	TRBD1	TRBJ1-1	TGTGCCAGCAGCCCACAGGGGAGAGCGGGTGAAGCTTTCTTT	CASSPQGRAGEAFF
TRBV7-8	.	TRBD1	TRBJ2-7	TGTGCCAGCAGCGGAGCCGGGACAGGGAAGTCATACGAGCAGTACTTC	CASSGAGTGKSYEQYF
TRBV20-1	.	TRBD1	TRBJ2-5	TGCAGCGGACAGGGACAGCAAGAGACCCAGTACTTC	CSGQGQQETQYF
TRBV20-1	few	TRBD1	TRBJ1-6	TGCAGTGCTCGGGACAGAAGCTCCTATAATTCACCCCTCCACTTT	CSARDRSSYNSPLHF
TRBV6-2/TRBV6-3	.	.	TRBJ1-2	TGTGCCAGCAGAAAGACAGACAACTATGGCTACACCTTC	CASRKTDNYGYTF
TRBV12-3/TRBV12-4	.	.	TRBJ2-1	TGTGCCAGCAGTTTCGCGAACAATGAGCAGTTCTTC	CASSFANNEQFF
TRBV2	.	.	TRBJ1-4	TGTGCCAGCAGTGCACGGGAAAATGAAAAACTGTTTTTT	CASSARENEKLFF
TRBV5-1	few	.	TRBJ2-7	TGCGCCAGCAGCTTCCTGCCGGGCGGAAACTACGAGCAGTACTTC	CASSFLPGGNYEQYF
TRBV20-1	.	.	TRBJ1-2	TGCAGTGCTAGGGAGAGGAGGAGTGGCTACACCTTC	CSARERRSGYTF
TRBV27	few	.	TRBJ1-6	TGTGCCAGCAGTCCCGCCCAGGGATCACCCCTCCACTTT	CASSPAQGSPLHF
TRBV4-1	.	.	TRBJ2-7	TGCGCCAGCAGCCAAGCTACAAACTACGAGCAGTACTTC	CASSQATNYEQYF
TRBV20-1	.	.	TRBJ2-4	TGCAGTGCTAGAGAGCCGCTTAAAAACATTCAGTACTTC	CSAREPLKNIQYF
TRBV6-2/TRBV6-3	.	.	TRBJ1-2	TGTGCCAGCAGTTACGATCAGGCCCTAATCTATGGCTACACCTTC	CASSYDQALIYGYTF
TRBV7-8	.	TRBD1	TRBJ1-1	TGTGCCAGCAGCTTAGCGGGGACAGGGATCGAAGCTTTCTTT	CASSLAGTGIEAFF
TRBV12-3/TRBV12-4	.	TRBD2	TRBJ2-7	TGTGCCAGCACCTCCTCGACTAGCGACCGCAACTACGAGCAGTACTTC	CASTSSTSDRNYEQYF
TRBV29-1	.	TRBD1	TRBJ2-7	TGCAGCGCTGGGACAGGCAGGCACGAGCAGTACTTC	CSAGTGRHEQYF
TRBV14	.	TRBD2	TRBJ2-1	TGTGCCAGCAGCGGACTAGCGGTTGAGCAGTTCTTC	CASSGLAVEQFF
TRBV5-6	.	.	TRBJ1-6	TGTGCCAGCAGCTTCGGGACGGACGATTTGCCCCTCCACTTT	CASSFGTDDLPLHF
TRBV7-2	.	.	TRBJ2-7	TGTGCCAGCAGCTTGCAAAGCGGAACCTACTCCTACGAGCAGTACTTC	CASSLQSGTYSYEQYF
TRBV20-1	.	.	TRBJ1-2	TGCAGTGCTAGTCTAGCTCAGGCCTTGGGCTACACCTTC	CSASLAQALGYTF